This record looks at one TCR beta chain sequence and its context. Its target is unknown. This entry is derived from a study of CD8+CD57+ T cells in acquired aplastic anemia. General study findings and limits: There were fewer than 35 CD8+ CDR3 sequences that occurred in both patients and controls. Any difference that existed in CD8+ Simpson's diversity between patients and controls was not significant.

Selection for sequencing was limited to patients who had shown CD8+CD57+ cell expansion by flow cytometry. Genomic DNA acted as the template from which TCR beta VDJ combination and CDR3 sequence profiling were carried out. TCRdb reanalysed the reads using MiXCR and keeps one entry per CDR3 protein. Among about 150,000 distinct CDR3 sequences, over 50% were seen once, and the ten largest hold over 9.5%. This CDR3 is 12 amino acids long. With 5 bases removed from V and 6 bases from J, the gap between germline ends came to 12 bases. Germline assignment: CDR1 DFQATT and CDR2 SNEGSKA (reference sequence).

The sequenced sample was sorted CD4+, CD8+, or CD8+CD57+ T cells (not recorded which) from PBMCs. This sequence joins TRBV20-1 and TRBJ2-3, with a possible D match to TRBD2 (6 bases). This TCR was sampled from a human donor with aplastic anemia. The CDR3 DNA sequence: TGCAGTGCTTGGGGGGACGGCGATACGCAGTATTTT. This gives the protein CSAWGDGDTQYF.